This T cell receptor (beta chain) was sequenced for a study of cytomegalovirus exposure and HLA in healthy donors. Use of 60 Vbeta and 13 Jbeta primers characterized the PCR. Using immunoSEQ multiplex PCR, the repertoire was profiled, and TCRdb retains in-frame clones only, with some absent. This table has about 92,000 clones, approximately 81% appearing once. Trimming left V 0 bases short and J 5 bases short, with 3 bases between. The CDR3 has 11 residues. Per the germline V gene, CDR1 is SGDLS and CDR2 is YYNGEE. The chain uses TRBV9 and TRBJ2-7, with D unclear. The source is a girl aged 2 to 9 in good health and CMV-seropositive. Sequencing was carried out using PBMCs. The CDR3 loop reads CASSVDNEQYF. CDR3 coding DNA: TGTGCCAGCAGCGTAGACAACGAGCAGTACTTC.